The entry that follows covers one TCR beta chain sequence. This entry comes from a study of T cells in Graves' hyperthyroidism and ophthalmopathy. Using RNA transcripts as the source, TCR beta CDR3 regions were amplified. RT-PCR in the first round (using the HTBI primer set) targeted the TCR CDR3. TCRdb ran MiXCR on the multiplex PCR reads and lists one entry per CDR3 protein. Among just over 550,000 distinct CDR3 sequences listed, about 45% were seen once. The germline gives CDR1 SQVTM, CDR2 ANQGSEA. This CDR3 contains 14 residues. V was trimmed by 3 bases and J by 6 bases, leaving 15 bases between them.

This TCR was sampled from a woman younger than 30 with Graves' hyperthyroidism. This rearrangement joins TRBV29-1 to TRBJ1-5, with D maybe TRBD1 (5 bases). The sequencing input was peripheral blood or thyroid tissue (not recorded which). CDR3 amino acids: CSVEVGAGSQPQHF. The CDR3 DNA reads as TGCAGCGTTGAGGTCGGGGCAGGGAGTCAGCCCCAGCATTTT.